One sample yielded the 29 T cell receptor beta chains listed below, sequenced in a study of liver allograft versus peripheral blood T cells. As for the study in general: Hepatic allograft T cell receptor repertoires were evaluated relative to those present in recipients' peripheral blood.

TCRdb independently ran MiXCR on the reads; one entry per CDR3 protein. The sample lists around 770 distinct CDR3 sequences, roughly 19% occurring once. Receptors were obtained from a human patient who had a liver transplant. The graft donor may be the source of some T cells.

As regards this clonotype: Given a far larger clone just one base away, this is likely a sequencing read error. The CDR3 loop reads CASSEVAGFSNEQYF. CDR3 in DNA: TGCGCCAGCAGTGAAGTAGCGGGGTTCTCCAATGAGCAGTACTTC. The chain is built from TRBV10-1 and TRBJ2-7; 8 bases map to TRBD2. V trimming: 3 bases; J trimming: 7 bases; junction bases outside the gene matches: 11. CDR3 length equals 15 residues. The germline gives CDR1 WNHNN, CDR2 SYGVQD (reference sequence).

This clonotype is categorized as large. The chain employs TRBV15 and TRBJ1-4; D remains unclear. Germline CDR1 LNHNV, CDR2 YYDKDF (reference sequence). The CDR3 is made up of 13 amino acids. The ends were cut back, 0 bases at V and 5 bases at J, with 4 bases in the middle. DNA of the CDR3: TGTGCCACCAGCAGAGATTCCAATGAAAAACTGTTTTTT. This translates into CATSRDSNEKLFF.

Only a few counts were recorded for this clonotype. The V call is TRBV7-9, the J call TRBJ2-5; D is undetermined. The CDR3 sequence is 16 residues long. The V end lost 5 bases, the J end lost 5 bases, and 21 bases lay between the germline ends. Per the germline V gene, CDR1 is SEHNR and CDR2 is FQNEAQ (reference sequence). Here the CDR3 reads CASSPPGRLWTETQYF. The CDR3 nucleotides read TGTGCCAGCAGCCCCCCGGGCCGCCTTTGGACGGAGACCCAGTACTTC. Based on the CDR3 plus reference TRBV7-9 and TRBJ2-5, the full variable domain is DTGVSQNPRHKITKRGQNVTFRCDPISEHNRLYWYRQTLGQGPEFLTYFQNEAQLEKSRLLSDRFSAERPKGSFSTLEIQRTEQGDSAMYLCASSPPGRLWTETQYFGPGTRLLVL.

This clonotype turned up a few times. The rearrangement links TRBV9 to TRBJ2-3, with D tentatively TRBD2 (6 bases). V was clipped by 3 bases and J by 0 bases, with 14 bases between them. There are 16 residues in the CDR3. Germline V gene data show CDR1 as SGDLS and CDR2 as YYNGEE. The CDR3 sequence is CASSAYSGDSTDTQYF. As DNA, the CDR3 is TGTGCCAGCAGCGCCTATAGCGGAGATAGCACAGATACGCAGTATTTT.

This rearrangement joins TRBV20-1 to TRBJ2-1; 8 bases are shared with TRBD2. Unmatched junction bases numbered 3, after V lost 1 base and J lost 4 bases. The germline V gene has CDR1 DFQATT and CDR2 SNEGSKA (reference sequence). CDR3 length: 14 amino acids. For the CDR3, the DNA is TGCAGTGCTAGAGGCGGGAGGACGTACAATGAGCAGTTCTTC. Amino acid sequence: CSARGGRTYNEQFF.

This clonotype is deemed medium-sized. The chain carries TRBV6-1 and TRBJ1-1; tentative D call: TRBD1 (5 bases). The CDR3 runs to 15 residues. Trimming took 11 bases from V and 1 from J, leaving 20 bases between them. CDR1 and CDR2 from the germline V gene are MNHNS and SASEGT. CDR3 residues: CAAVGRVSANTEAFF. CDR3 DNA: TGTGCCGCCGTGGGCAGGGTGTCTGCGAACACTGAAGCTTTCTTT.

In this sample, this clonotype is large (0.1 to 1%). This sequence joins TRBV7-2 and TRBJ1-6; D ambiguous. Germline loops: CDR1 SGHTA, CDR2 FQGNSA. Deletions cut 7 bases from V and 6 bases from J, with 10 bases between. This CDR3 has 13 amino acids. This CDR3 reads CASTTRANSPLHF. The DNA for the CDR3 is TGTGCCAGCACCACGAGGGCTAATTCACCCCTCCACTTT.

This clonotype is deemed large. The gene calls are TRBV18 and TRBJ1-2; a weak D match, TRBD1 (5 bases). Germline CDR1 and CDR2: KGHSH and LQKENI. Trimming removed 0 bases at V and 2 bases at J, with 7 bases between. The CDR3 is 14 residues long. CDR3 in DNA: TGTGCCAGCTCACCACCGACAGCGAACTATGGCTACACCTTC. Protein product: CASSPPTANYGYTF.

This clonotype is categorized as medium-sized (0.01 to 0.1%). CDR3: CASSPELGPGNEKLFF. CDR3 DNA: TGTGCCAGCAGTCCGGAACTGGGGCCGGGGAATGAAAAACTGTTTTTT. The gene calls are TRBV12-3 or TRBV12-4 and TRBJ1-4; possibly TRBD1 for D (5 bases). This CDR3 is built from 16 residues. Trimming took 5 bases from V and 5 from J, leaving 18 bases between them.

In its sample, this clonotype is medium-sized. J is TRBJ2-7 and V is TRBV7-9; TRBD2 matches at 7 bases. This CDR3 is 13 amino acids long. V gave up 6 bases and J gave up 0 bases; unmatched junction bases: 2. CDR1 and CDR2 from the germline V gene are SEHNR and FQNEAQ (reference sequence). CDR3 sequence: CASRGGSSYEQYV. As DNA, the CDR3 is TGTGCCAGCAGGGGGGGGTCCTCCTACGAGCAGTACGTC.

This clonotype ranks as medium-sized (0.01 to 0.1%). The chain couples TRBV20-1 to TRBJ2-2; no clear D gene. Germline V gene data show CDR1 as DFQATT and CDR2 as SNEGSKA (reference sequence). Trimming removed 0 bases from V and 2 bases from J, with 7 bases in between. This CDR3 comprises 14 residues. CDR3 residues: CSARDSRNTGELFF. In nucleotides, the CDR3 is TGCAGTGCTAGAGATTCGAGAAACACCGGGGAGCTGTTTTTT.

The table lists this clonotype with a count of one. The chain links TRBV10-3 to TRBJ2-7, with 10 positions matching TRBD2. The CDR3 runs 15 residues. CDR1 and CDR2 from the germline V gene are ENHRY and SYGVKD. V lost 3 bases to trimming and J lost 6 bases; unmatched junction nucleotides: 8. CDR3 residues: CAISEMSGGAGEQYF. The DNA for the CDR3 is TGTGCCATCAGTGAAATGAGCGGGGGGGCCGGCGAGCAGTACTTC.

In its sample, this clonotype ranks as hyperexpanded (1% or more). The chain joins TRBV7-2 to TRBJ2-7; D gene ambiguous. Trimming left V 4 bases short and J 5 bases short, with 15 bases between. This CDR3 contains 14 residues. Germline lookup yields CDR1 SGHTA and CDR2 FQGNSA. The CDR3 bases are TGTGCCAGCAGCTCGGTATGGGGTTACGACGAGCAGTACTTC. It yields the protein CASSSVWGYDEQYF.

This clonotype was recorded only once. A far larger clone is off by one base, so a read error is likely. As DNA, the CDR3 is TGTGCCAGCAGTGAACGGGTGACGGTCAATGAGCAGTACTTC. Protein product: CASSERVTVNEQYF. The chain recombines TRBV6-1 with TRBJ2-7; D is undetermined. The ends were cut back, 2 bases at V and 7 bases at J, with 15 bases in the middle. The CDR3 consists of 14 residues. CDR1 is MNHNS and CDR2 is SASEGT in the germline V gene.

This clonotype is termed large (0.1 to 1%). The chain employs TRBV13 and TRBJ1-4; D gene uncertain. Trimming left V 0 bases short and J 5 bases short, with 4 bases between. The germline gives CDR1 PRHDT, CDR2 FYEKMQ (reference sequence). CDR3 length: 13 residues. The chain's CDR3 is CASSLGGNEKLFF. The DNA for the CDR3 is TGTGCCAGCAGCTTAGGGGGAAATGAAAAACTGTTTTTT.

J is TRBJ2-1 and V is TRBV27, with TRBD1 matching 7 bases. CDR1 MNHEY and CDR2 SMNVEV come from the germline V gene (reference sequence). The CDR3 has 14 residues. The V segment lost 6 bases and the J segment 2 bases; nucleotides outside the gene matches: 4. The chain's CDR3 is CASSDRVTYNEQFF. CDR3 coding DNA: TGTGCCAGCAGCGACAGGGTCACCTACAATGAGCAGTTCTTC.

This clonotype is large (0.1 to 1%). For the CDR3, the DNA is TGTGCCAGCAGGTACAAGAGTAAATCCTACGAGCAGTACGTC. This sequence encodes CASRYKSKSYEQYV. The chain joins TRBV6-2 or TRBV6-3 to TRBJ2-7; D ambiguous. Trimming took off 6 bases at V and 1 base at J, with 13 bases between the two ends. The germline V gene has CDR1 MNHEY and CDR2 SVGEGT. The CDR3 consists of 14 residues.

This clonotype rates as large. The gene calls are TRBV5-6 and TRBJ1-4; 8 nucleotides match TRBD1. V was clipped by 1 base and J by 11 bases; unmatched bases: 13. The germline CDR1 and CDR2 sequences are SGHDT and YYEEEE. This CDR3 is 16 amino acids long. The CDR3 nucleotides read TGTGCCAGCAGCTTGATAGGGGGGCAGGGGGCGCGGAAACTGTTTTTT. The encoded protein is CASSLIGGQGARKLFF.

In its sample, this clonotype is large. This rearrangement joins TRBV19 to TRBJ2-1; D remains ambiguous. CDR3 size: 15 residues. Germline loops: CDR1 LNHDA, CDR2 SQIVND (reference sequence). The V gene lost 1 base and the J gene lost 7 bases, with 14 bases spanning the gap. The CDR3 spells CASSIGPLELNEQFF. The DNA of the CDR3 is TGTGCCAGTAGTATAGGGCCGCTTGAGTTGAATGAGCAGTTCTTC.

By share, this clonotype ranks as large (0.1 to 1%). The rearrangement links TRBV7-9 to TRBJ1-2; weak D call: TRBD1 (6 bases). Germline values: CDR1 SEHNR, CDR2 FQNEAQ (reference sequence). The CDR3 consists of 15 residues. The ends were cut back, 4 bases at V and 6 bases at J, with 18 bases in the middle. This CDR3 reads CASSSTAWGADGYTF. CDR3 in DNA: TGTGCCAGCAGCTCGACGGCTTGGGGGGCGGATGGCTACACCTTC.

By proportion, this clonotype is medium-sized. This chain links TRBV5-4 with TRBJ1-2, with unresolved D. Germline V CDR1 and CDR2: SGHNT, YYREEE (reference sequence). There are 12 residues in the CDR3. The CDR3 sequence is CAFASFNYGYTF. CDR3 bases: TGTGCTTTCGCCAGCTTTAACTATGGCTACACCTTC.

The DNA of the CDR3 is TGCAGCGTTGATATGACAGGTCGGCCCGAGCAGTTCTTC. Translated, it gives CSVDMTGRPEQFF. This chain joins TRBV29-1 and TRBJ2-1; possible D gene TRBD1, 6 bases. This CDR3 spans 13 amino acids. The germline CDR1 and CDR2 sequences are SQVTM and ANQGSEA. V was pared by 3 bases and J by 10 bases, with 16 bases between.

Notes on this clonotype: This probably arose from a read error, given a far larger clone one base away. The CDR3 is CSSSYIPGVVGTEAFF. CDR3 DNA: TGTTCCAGCAGTTATATTCCAGGGGTGGTGGGCACTGAAGCTTTCTTT. The rearrangement uses TRBV6-1 and TRBJ1-1; a weak D match, TRBD1 (6 bases). The CDR3 extends over 16 amino acids. Per the germline V gene, CDR1 is MNHNS and CDR2 is SASEGT.

In its sample, this clonotype ranks as large. The chain uses TRBV29-1 and TRBJ2-1, with a tentative D call TRBD2 (6 bases). The CDR3 runs to 14 residues. V shed 3 bases and J shed 4 bases, with 13 bases lying between them. The germline V gene has CDR1 SQVTM and CDR2 ANQGSEA. DNA for the CDR3: TGCAGCGTTGACTTGCGGGAACGATACAATGAGCAGTTCTTC. Translation: CSVDLRERYNEQFF.

This clonotype is deemed medium-sized. The V call is TRBV18, the J call TRBJ2-7; D perhaps matches TRBD1 (6 bases). The V gene's germline CDR1 is KGHSH and CDR2 LQKENI. The CDR3 contains 13 residues. V lost 4 bases and J lost 6, with 13 bases in between. CDR3 coding DNA: TGTGCCAGCTCACAGGACAGTCGGCGCGAGCAGTACTTC. Its protein is CASSQDSRREQYF.

By sample fraction, this clonotype is large. The chain carries TRBV6-6 and TRBJ2-2; 10 nucleotides line up with TRBD2. The V gene's germline CDR1 is MNHNY and CDR2 SVGAGI (reference sequence). This CDR3 is 14 amino acids long. Trimming cost V 8 bases and J 1 base; bases outside gene matches: 1. CDR3 residues: CASPSGGNTGELFF. CDR3 in DNA: TGTGCCAGCCCTAGCGGGGGGAACACCGGGGAGCTGTTTTTT.

This clonotype was recorded only once. This may stem from a read error, because a much larger clone lies one nucleotide away. The chain links TRBV6-5 to TRBJ1-1; D gene unclear. Germline CDR1 reads MNHEY; CDR2 reads SVGAGI. The CDR3 contains 11 residues. CDR3 nucleotide sequence: TGTGCCTGCAGCTCGGGTACTGAAGCTTTCTTT. Its translation is CACSSGTEAFF.

Relative to its sample, this clonotype is large. V and J are TRBV5-5 and TRBJ2-2; TRBD2 matches 7 bases. The CDR3 runs to 15 residues. The junction had 4 bases not matched to a gene; V was cut back by 5 bases and J by 0 bases. CDR1 is SGHKS, CDR2 YYEKEE, per germline (reference sequence). DNA of the CDR3: TGTGCCAGCAGGCGGGGGACGGCGAACACCGGGGAGCTGTTTTTT. It specifies CASRRGTANTGELFF.

This clonotype is judged large. The chain joins TRBV27 to TRBJ1-1; D is uncertain. Between the trimmed V and J ends, which lost 1 base and 6 bases, there was a span of 9 bases. CDR1 and CDR2 from the germline V gene are MNHEY and SMNVEV (reference sequence). The CDR3 length is 13 residues. The DNA for the CDR3 is TGTGCCAGCAGTTTATGGGGTACGTCTGAAGCTTTCTTT. Translating it yields CASSLWGTSEAFF.